The 32 T cell receptor beta chains presented below share a single source sample, sequenced in a study of blood T cells in healthy people across ages (dated by TCRdb to about 2015). Library preparation employed 5' RACE. Instrument used: Illumina HiSeq 2500. A second PCR of 7 to 11 cycles was performed with a sample-barcoded 5' primer and a J-beta primer mix. TCRdb applied fastp at Q25 and MiXCR to the public reads, then kept only in-frame beta chains. Records with the same CDR3 protein are collapsed into one entry carrying the most frequent genes and DNA. The sample table holds 850,000 to 950,000 distinct CDR3 sequences, of which under 30% were seen once. The ten largest clonotypes hold around a sixth of the sample. Sequenced material: blood. These receptors all stem from a woman of 80 years or more in good health.

This clonotype was counted many times. J is TRBJ1-6 and V is TRBV12-3 or TRBV12-4, with D possibly matching TRBD1 (5 bases). Deletions cut 6 bases from V and 10 bases from J, with 19 bases between. The CDR3 loop spans 15 amino acids. CDR3 sequence: CASRTGTAGKSPLHF. The DNA of the CDR3 is TGTGCCAGCAGGACTGGGACCGCTGGGAAATCACCCCTCCACTTT.

For this clonotype: A much larger clone lies a single base off, so this may be a read error. This chain links TRBV9 with TRBJ2-7, with TRBD2 identical over 10 bases. With 1 base clipped from V and 3 bases from J, the junction kept 1 base outside the gene matches. The CDR3 has 14 residues. CDR1 is SGDLS, CDR2 YYNGEE, per germline. CDR3 in DNA: TGTGCCAGCAGCGTACTAGCGGGGGACTACGAGCAGTACTTC. This encodes CASSVLAGDYEQYF.

The rearrangement uses TRBV7-9 and TRBJ1-6, with 8 nucleotides matching TRBD1. Germline loops: CDR1 SEHNR, CDR2 FQNEAQ (reference sequence). The length of the CDR3 is 15 residues. The V and J ends lost 1 base and 10 bases, in that order; junction bases with no gene match: 6. CDR3 DNA: TGTGCCAGCAGCTTAGACAGGGGGGAGGACTCACCCCTCCACTTT. This encodes CASSLDRGEDSPLHF.

The J gene is TRBJ2-4, the V gene TRBV5-1, with 8 bases identical to TRBD1. This CDR3 contains 14 residues. V dropped 1 base and J dropped 8; count of bases not matched to a gene: 5. CDR1 and CDR2 from the germline V gene are SGHRS and YFSETQ. The CDR3 loop reads CASSLQGARDIQYF. CDR3 bases: TGCGCCAGCAGCTTGCAGGGGGCGAGGGACATTCAGTACTTC.

In this sample, this clonotype turned up many times. The chain carries TRBV7-9 and TRBJ2-1, with 10 bases fitting TRBD2. CDR1 is SEHNR, CDR2 FQNEAQ, per germline (reference sequence). J was trimmed by 7 bases and V by 6 bases; bases with no gene match: 9. This CDR3 is 15 amino acids long. CDR3 amino acids: CASSSAGGHRNEQFF. The CDR3 nucleotides are TGTGCCAGCAGTTCAGCGGGGGGGCACAGAAATGAGCAGTTCTTC. Full variable domain (rest looked up from reference TRBV7-9 and TRBJ2-1): DTGVSQNPRHKITKRGQNVTFRCDPISEHNRLYWYRQTLGQGPEFLTYFQNEAQLEKSRLLSDRFSAERPKGSFSTLEIQRTEQGDSAMYLCASSSAGGHRNEQFFGPGTRLTVL.

This clonotype has a handful of counts. The J gene is TRBJ2-2, the V gene TRBV28, with 9 bases fitting TRBD1. Germline assignment: CDR1 MDHEN and CDR2 SYDVKM. This CDR3 region has 16 residues. V shed 6 bases, J shed 3 bases, and the junction held 8 bases outside the gene matches. CDR3 DNA: TGTGCCAGCAGCGTCCTCGGGACAGGGCACACCGGGGAGCTGTTTTTT. This codes for CASSVLGTGHTGELFF.

Worth noting for this clonotype: It may be a read error: a sequence one base away is much more abundant. This chain joins TRBV5-6 and TRBJ2-1; perhaps TRBD2 as D (6 bases). Germline V CDR1 and CDR2: SGHDT, YYEEEE. V lost 4 bases, J lost 10 bases, and 12 bases lay in between. This CDR3 contains 12 residues. This CDR3 is CASSRRDREQFF. DNA of the CDR3: TGTGCCAGCAGCCGGAGGGACCGGGAGCAGTTCTTC.

This clonotype turned up a few times. The chain uses TRBV19 and TRBJ1-5; possibly TRBD1 for D (5 bases). The germline V gene has CDR1 LNHDA and CDR2 SQIVND (reference sequence). Trimming took off 3 bases at V and 7 bases at J, with 16 bases between the two ends. The CDR3 totals 15 residues. The CDR3 loop is CASSMRNRDGQPQHF. The CDR3 nucleotides are TGTGCCAGTAGTATGCGGAACCGGGACGGACAGCCCCAGCATTTT.

The chain couples TRBV20-1 to TRBJ1-6; D gene uncertain. Deletions cut 6 bases from V and 14 bases from J, with 11 bases between. Germline assignment: CDR1 DFQATT and CDR2 SNEGSKA (reference sequence). This CDR3 region has 10 residues. The CDR3 region has the DNA TGCAGTGCCCATACCCCAGCCCTCCACTTT. Its translation is CSAHTPALHF.

Notes on this clonotype: A much bigger clone sits one base away, suggesting this may be a read error. This chain links TRBV27 with TRBJ1-1; tentative D call: TRBD1 (6 bases). The V gene's germline CDR1 is MNHEY and CDR2 SMNVEV (reference sequence). The CDR3 is made up of 14 amino acids. The CDR3 here is CASRGYRANAEAFF. The CDR3 nucleotides are TGTGCCAGCAGAGGCTACAGGGCGAACGCTGAAGCTTTCTTT.

This clonotype came up once. This rearrangement joins TRBV7-2 to TRBJ2-4; tentatively, D is TRBD1 (6 bases). This CDR3 has 16 amino acids. The germline V gene has CDR1 SGHTA and CDR2 FQGNSA. V lost 8 bases and J 5 bases, leaving 22 bases between the germline ends. CDR3 nucleotide sequence: TGTGCCAGCGAATTAGGACCGTTACAGGGCCAAAACATTCAGTACTTC. Translated, it gives CASELGPLQGQNIQYF.

In its sample, this clonotype was seen many times. V usage is TRBV27 and J usage is TRBJ2-7, with D possibly matching TRBD2 (6 bases). CDR3 length: 14 amino acids. CDR1 MNHEY and CDR2 SMNVEV come from the germline V gene (reference sequence). V lost 6 bases to trimming and J lost 9 bases, with 21 bases between them. DNA of the CDR3: TGTGCCAGCAGCTATAGTTGGCGGGACTCTGGGCAGTACTTC. As protein: CASSYSWRDSGQYF.

This clonotype was detected a few times. Here the CDR3 DNA reads TGTGCCAGTAGTGGGCCGAATAACTATGGCTACACCTTC. Translated: CASSGPNNYGYTF. This sequence joins TRBV19 and TRBJ1-2; D not certain. Deletions cut 5 bases from V and 1 base from J, with 8 bases between. This CDR3 is built from 13 residues. Germline CDR1 LNHDA, CDR2 SQIVND (reference sequence).

This clonotype turned up a few times. The J gene is TRBJ2-2, the V gene TRBV3-1; TRBD1 matches 7 bases. Trimming at V came to 4 bases and at J to 8 bases, leaving 10 bases not matched to a gene. Germline V lookup: CDR1 LGHDT, CDR2 YNNKEL (reference sequence). This CDR3 region has 15 residues. The DNA of the CDR3 is TGTGCCAGCAGCCTCCGGACAGGTGGGGCGGGGGAGCTGTTTTTT. Protein: CASSLRTGGAGELFF.

In the case of this clonotype: This may arise from a read error, as a much more abundant clone is one base away. The rearrangement uses TRBV7-9 and TRBJ2-7; D unclear. The CDR3 consists of 15 residues. V lost 0 bases and J 12 bases, leaving 21 bases between the germline ends. Germline V gives CDR1 SEHNR, CDR2 FQNEAQ (reference sequence). In DNA, the CDR3 is TGTGCCAGCAGCTTAGCGGTCTACCTACAAGAGACCCTGTACTTC. Its translation: CASSLAVYLQETLYF.

This clonotype has a count of ten or more. The chain combines TRBV20-1 with TRBJ2-1; D unresolved. The ends were cut back, 3 bases at V and 5 bases at J, with 14 bases in the middle. The CDR3 has 14 residues. CDR1 DFQATT and CDR2 SNEGSKA come from the germline V gene (reference sequence). The CDR3 loop reads CSASGGNINNEQFF. CDR3 bases: TGCAGTGCTAGCGGTGGCAATATCAACAATGAGCAGTTCTTC.

This clonotype came up many times. The chain recombines TRBV11-2 with TRBJ2-5; D gene unclear. CDR1 is SGHAT and CDR2 is FQNNGV in the germline V gene. The CDR3 is 14 amino acids. With 5 bases removed from V and 2 bases from J, the gap between germline ends came to 12 bases. CDR3 sequence (DNA): TGTGCCAGCAGCCCCAGAAGGCAGCAAGAGACCCAGTACTTC. This translates into CASSPRRQQETQYF.

Concerning this clonotype: A much larger clone lies one base from this, so it may be a read error. The gene calls are TRBV20-1 and TRBJ2-5; 11 bases agree with TRBD2. This CDR3 contains 14 residues. Unmatched junction bases numbered 10, after V lost 2 bases and J lost 11 bases. Germline CDR1 DFQATT, CDR2 SNEGSKA (reference sequence). The CDR3 loop is CSARFTSGGSEQYF. The CDR3 nucleotides are TGCAGTGCTAGATTTACTAGCGGGGGTTCTGAGCAGTACTTC.

In its sample, this clonotype was seen a few times. The chain joins TRBV7-2 to TRBJ1-5; the D gene is possibly TRBD1 (5 bases). Germline loops: CDR1 SGHTA, CDR2 FQGNSA. The V and J ends lost 6 bases and 6 bases respectively, with 18 bases between them. The length of the CDR3 is 15 residues. The CDR3 region has the DNA TGTGCCAGCAGTGCCGTTGTGGGGGGGGGTCAGCCCCAGCATTTT. Its protein product is CASSAVVGGGQPQHF.

This clonotype was picked up a small number of times. The rearrangement uses TRBV6-5 and TRBJ1-3; unclear D gene. Deletions cut 4 bases from V and 0 bases from J, with 13 bases between. The germline V gene has CDR1 MNHEY and CDR2 SVGAGI. The CDR3 is 16 amino acids. The CDR3 sequence: CASSLRTPNSGNTIYF. The CDR3 DNA reads as TGTGCCAGCAGTTTACGGACTCCTAACTCTGGAAACACCATATATTTT.

This clonotype was counted between two and nine times. The gene calls are TRBV7-2 and TRBJ1-1; D is uncertain. V lost 0 bases to trimming and J lost 4 bases, with 12 bases between them. From germline, CDR1 is SGHTA and CDR2 FQGNSA. The CDR3 extends over 15 amino acids. The CDR3 DNA follows: TGTGCCAGCAGCTTAGCGCGGTTAGGTGGCACTGAAGCTTTCTTT. Translation: CASSLARLGGTEAFF.

The chain links TRBV6-5 to TRBJ2-1; 10 positions match TRBD2. The end of the DNA fits TRBJ2-7 better, so the J call may be wrong. The CDR3 runs 21 residues. Per germline, CDR1 MNHEY and CDR2 SVGAGI. This chain's CDR3 is CASSYPPTGTASGGPYNEQYF. The DNA of the CDR3 is TGTGCCAGCAGTTACCCACCCACAGGGACGGCTAGCGGGGGTCCCTACAATGAGCAGTACTTC.

The J gene is TRBJ1-5, the V gene TRBV20-1; possible D gene TRBD1, 5 bases. This CDR3 spans 15 amino acids. CDR1 is DFQATT, CDR2 SNEGSKA, per germline (reference sequence). Between the trimmed V and J ends, which lost 0 bases and 4 bases, there was a span of 13 bases. The CDR3 coding sequence is TGCAGTGCTAGAGAGGCCACCGAGGGGAATCAGCCCCAGCATTTT. Encoded protein: CSAREATEGNQPQHF.

Ten or more counts support this clonotype. This chain connects TRBV20-1 to TRBJ2-1; 9 bases are shared with TRBD1. Per germline, CDR1 DFQATT and CDR2 SNEGSKA (reference sequence). The trim removed 0 bases at V and 6 bases at J, leaving 6 bases unmatched. This CDR3 is 15 amino acids long. The CDR3 here is CSAREPGQGPNEQFF. The CDR3 DNA is TGCAGTGCTAGAGAACCGGGACAGGGTCCCAATGAGCAGTTCTTC.

Ten or more counts support this clonotype. This sequence joins TRBV21-1 and TRBJ2-3; the tabulated D call, TRBD2, remains unverified against the DNA. TRBV21-1 is tagged as a pseudogene. This CDR3 has 23 residues. This CDR3 reads CASSKGQGGLALYSTFSPDTQYF. CDR3 coding DNA: TGTGCCAGCAGCAAAGGGCAGGGAGGCCTAGCCCTCTATTCCACCTTTTCCCCAGATACGCAGTATTTT.

This clonotype was seen many times. V gene TRBV12-3 or TRBV12-4 combines with J gene TRBJ1-4; D might be TRBD1 (5 bases). Trimming took off 4 bases at V and 8 bases at J, with 17 bases between the two ends. The CDR3 has 15 amino acids. CDR3 loop: CASSSPRGAREKLFF. CDR3 DNA sequence: TGTGCCAGCAGTTCCCCCCGCGGGGCGCGCGAAAAACTGTTTTTT.

This clonotype was recorded a few times. V and J are TRBV6-2 or TRBV6-3 and TRBJ2-2; D may match TRBD1 or TRBD2 (6 bases each). Between the trimmed V and J ends, which lost 8 bases and 2 bases, there was a span of 12 bases. CDR1 is MNHEY, CDR2 SVGEGT, per germline. The CDR3 runs 14 residues. CDR3 protein: CASANGGNTGELFF. Here the CDR3 DNA reads TGTGCCAGCGCCAACGGGGGCAACACCGGGGAGCTGTTTTTT.

The chain has TRBV12-3 or TRBV12-4 and TRBJ1-1; 8 bases line up with TRBD1. Losses at the gene ends were 7 bases for V and 4 bases for J; bases not matched to a gene: 8. The CDR3 extends over 14 amino acids. Here the CDR3 reads CASTRTGPSTEAFF. The CDR3 DNA reads as TGTGCCAGCACCCGGACAGGGCCCAGCACTGAAGCTTTCTTT.

This clonotype was seen at least ten times. V is TRBV6-2 or TRBV6-3 and J is TRBJ2-3; 13 nucleotides match TRBD2. The V and J ends lost 6 bases and 4 bases, in that order; junction bases with no gene match: 13. Per germline, CDR1 MNHEY and CDR2 SVGEGT. CDR3 size: 18 residues. The CDR3 DNA reads as TGTGCCAGCAGAAGTCCCGGGACTAGCGGGAAACGGGCAGATACGCAGTATTTT. Its protein product is CASRSPGTSGKRADTQYF.

This clonotype has more than one count but fewer than ten. The chain employs TRBV20-1 and TRBJ2-3; no firm D call. V gave up 1 base and J gave up 2 bases, with 13 bases separating them. The CDR3 contains 15 residues. Looked up from germline, CDR1 is DFQATT and CDR2 is SNEGSKA (reference sequence). CDR3 amino acids: CSARGVGWDTDTQYF. CDR3 in DNA: TGCAGTGCTAGAGGGGTAGGGTGGGACACAGATACGCAGTATTTT.

As to this clonotype: A read error is possible here, since a much larger clone lies one base away. The chain employs TRBV20-1 and TRBJ2-7; TRBD2 aligns across 7 bases. The CDR3 runs to 14 residues. CDR1 is DFQATT and CDR2 is SNEGSKA in the germline V gene (reference sequence). Trimming at V came to 2 bases and at J to 7 bases, leaving 11 bases not matched to a gene. CDR3 DNA sequence: TGCAGTGCTAGACCCCTAGCGGCGTACAATGAGCAGTACTTC. It translates to CSARPLAAYNEQYF.

This clonotype was recorded many times. The chain uses TRBV6-5 and TRBJ1-4; TRBD1 matches 10 bases. The trim removed 0 bases at V and 6 bases at J, leaving 13 bases unmatched. CDR3 length: 19 amino acids. Germline assignment: CDR1 MNHEY and CDR2 SVGAGI. CDR3 sequence (DNA): TGTGCCAGCAGTTACTCGGGACAGGGGAGTAGTGGGCGAGATGAAAAACTGTTTTTT. This gives the protein CASSYSGQGSSGRDEKLFF.